A single sample gave rise to the 25 T cell receptor beta chains below, sequenced in a study of blood T cells in healthy people across ages. Through a sample-barcoded 5' primer and a J-beta primer mix, a second PCR was run for about 6 to 11 cycles. One entry per CDR3 protein, called by TCRdb with MiXCR from the 5' RACE reads. Of hundreds of thousands of distinct CDR3 sequences in the sample, 20% to 25% are singletons; the top ten hold around a fifth. Sequenced: blood. Source of these receptors: a man between 65 and 80 years old in good health.

This clonotype was picked up a small number of times. The V and J genes are TRBV29-1 and TRBJ1-5; D is unresolved. This CDR3 comprises 15 residues. V was cut by 6 bases and J by 2 bases, with 17 bases left in between. CDR1 is SQVTM, CDR2 ANQGSEA, per germline. The DNA of the CDR3 is TGCAGCGTCGCCGAAGGGTTTTTAGGCAATCAGCCCCAGCATTTT. Encoded protein: CSVAEGFLGNQPQHF.

The chain carries TRBV20-1 and TRBJ1-5; tentative D call: TRBD1 (5 bases). The V end lost 5 bases, the J end lost 9 bases, and 20 bases lay between the germline ends. The germline V gene has CDR1 DFQATT and CDR2 SNEGSKA (reference sequence). This CDR3 has 14 residues. CDR3 sequence reads: CSALGVQGDRPQHF. As DNA, the CDR3 is TGCAGTGCTCTGGGGGTTCAGGGCGATCGGCCCCAGCATTTT.

This clonotype was detected a few times. The genes are TRBV11-2 and TRBJ2-1; 8 bases match TRBD2. CDR3 length: 14 amino acids. V gave up 1 base and J gave up 9 bases; unmatched junction bases: 5. Germline assignment: CDR1 SGHAT and CDR2 FQNNGV. CDR3 residues: CASSLAGGRGEQFF. The CDR3, as DNA: TGTGCCAGCAGCTTAGCGGGAGGGCGTGGTGAGCAGTTCTTC.

The chain links TRBV2 to TRBJ1-5, with D maybe TRBD1 (6 bases). V shed 3 bases and J shed 2 bases, with 11 bases lying between them. Germline loops: CDR1 SNHLY, CDR2 FYNNEI. The CDR3 sequence is 15 residues long. Here the CDR3 reads CASSEERTGNQPQHF. Here the CDR3 DNA reads TGTGCCAGCAGTGAGGAAAGGACAGGCAATCAGCCCCAGCATTTT.

Notes on this clonotype: This could be a read error, since a much larger clone is one nucleotide away. V gene TRBV24-1 combines with J gene TRBJ2-5; TRBD1 matches 9 bases. CDR3 length: 17 residues. Germline V CDR1 and CDR2: KGHDR, SFDVKD. The CDR3 here is CATSAQGQGTTQKTQYF. In nucleotides, the CDR3 is TGTGCCACCAGTGCCCAGGGACAGGGCACGACCCAAAAGACCCAGTACTTC.

A few counts support this clonotype. The chain is built from TRBV20-1 and TRBJ1-6, with TRBD1 identical over 10 bases. The CDR3 extends over 14 amino acids. With V trimmed by 5 bases and J by 10 bases, 8 bases remained unmatched. Germline-derived CDR1 and CDR2 are DFQATT and SNEGSKA (reference sequence). The CDR3 region is CSAGPGQGNSPLHF. CDR3 nucleotides: TGCAGTGCTGGACCGGGACAGGGGAACTCACCCCTCCACTTT.

This clonotype came up many times. The rearrangement links TRBV24-1 to TRBJ2-7; tentative D call: TRBD1 (6 bases). Per the germline V gene, CDR1 is KGHDR and CDR2 is SFDVKD. V was cut by 3 bases and J by 0 bases, with 17 bases left in between. This CDR3 spans 17 amino acids. CDR3 residues: CATSDPQTGEASYEQYV. The CDR3 region has the DNA TGTGCCACCAGTGATCCTCAGACAGGAGAGGCCTCCTACGAGCAGTACGTC.

In its sample, this clonotype was seen a few times. The CDR3 is CAINQEGPSSYEQYV. As DNA, the CDR3 is TGTGCCATCAACCAAGAGGGACCAAGCTCCTACGAGCAGTACGTC. This rearrangement joins TRBV10-3 to TRBJ2-7; D is perhaps TRBD1 or TRBD2 (5 bases each). This CDR3 comprises 15 residues. Germline loops: CDR1 ENHRY, CDR2 SYGVKD. V was pared by 7 bases and J by 0 bases, with 16 bases between.

Concerning this clonotype: One end of the junction is discordant with germline, which a read error may explain. The CDR3 loop is CASSLGPVLGQTQYF. The DNA for the CDR3 is TGTGCCAGCAGCTTAGGGCCCGTACTGGGGCAGACCCAGTATTTC. The gene calls are TRBV11-2 and TRBJ2-5, with a possible D match to TRBD1 (5 bases). CDR1 is SGHAT and CDR2 is FQNNGV in the germline V gene. The CDR3 covers 15 residues.

This chain uses TRBV7-8 with TRBJ2-1; 9 bases agree with TRBD2. This CDR3 is built from 16 residues. V gave up 3 bases and J gave up 10 bases; unmatched junction bases: 13. The germline V gene has CDR1 SGHVS and CDR2 FQNEAQ. CDR3 loop: CASSFSGSRASGEQFF. In nucleotides, the CDR3 is TGTGCCAGCAGCTTTAGCGGGAGCCGCGCGTCAGGCGAGCAGTTCTTC.

The table lists this clonotype with a few counts. This chain links TRBV5-1 with TRBJ2-4; D perhaps matches TRBD1 (6 bases). This CDR3 has 23 amino acids. V gave up 1 base and J gave up 0 bases, with 32 bases separating them. Looked up from germline, CDR1 is SGHRS and CDR2 is YFSETQ. CDR3 region: CASSLSSITGIHAPMLAKNIQYF. CDR3 nucleotides: TGCGCCAGCAGCTTGTCCTCGATTACAGGGATCCATGCACCAATGCTAGCCAAAAACATTCAGTACTTC.

With respect to this clonotype: Since a much larger clone is just one base distant, this may be a read error. This rearrangement joins TRBV14 to TRBJ2-1, with TRBD1 as a possible D gene (6 bases). This CDR3 region has 14 residues. The germline gives CDR1 SGHDN, CDR2 FVKESK. Trimming removed 3 bases from V and 6 bases from J, with 12 bases in between. CDR3 protein: CASSQGTGCNEQFF. The CDR3 coding sequence is TGTGCCAGCAGCCAGGGTACAGGGTGCAATGAGCAGTTCTTC.

V gene TRBV7-8 combines with J gene TRBJ2-3; D ambiguous. The ends were cut back, 3 bases at V and 4 bases at J, with 14 bases in the middle. CDR1 and CDR2 from the germline V gene are SGHVS and FQNEAQ. This CDR3 has 15 residues. This chain's CDR3 is CASSLLGGEADTQYF. CDR3 nucleotide sequence: TGTGCCAGCAGCTTGCTGGGTGGGGAAGCAGATACGCAGTATTTT.

The chain employs TRBV12-3 or TRBV12-4 and TRBJ2-3; 8 positions match TRBD2. With 5 bases clipped from V and 2 bases from J, the junction kept 6 bases outside the gene matches. CDR3 length equals 15 residues. CDR3 region: CASSLGLGITDTQYF. DNA of the CDR3: TGTGCCAGCAGTCTGGGACTAGGAATCACAGATACGCAGTATTTT.

As regards this clonotype: This may stem from a read error, because a much larger clone lies one nucleotide away. The V call is TRBV18, the J call TRBJ2-7; no firm D call. The J call could be wrong; TRBJ2-5 is a better fit for the DNA end. Germline V gene sequence: CDR1 KGHSH, CDR2 LQKENI. CDR3 length: 11 residues. The CDR3 coding sequence is TGTGCCAGCTCAGCGGTAGAGACCCAGTACTTC. It encodes CASSAVETQYF.

In this sample, this clonotype turned up a few times. V and J are TRBV11-2 and TRBJ1-1; the D gene is possibly TRBD1 (6 bases). Germline lookup yields CDR1 SGHAT and CDR2 FQNNGV. The V gene lost 8 bases and the J gene lost 1 base, with 11 bases spanning the gap. There are 13 residues in the CDR3. CDR3: CASRDIPNTEAFF. The CDR3 nucleotides read TGTGCCAGCCGGGACATCCCGAACACTGAAGCTTTCTTT.

This clonotype showed up many times. This rearrangement joins TRBV6-5 to TRBJ2-2, with no clear D. The CDR3 is 15 residues long. Between the trimmed V and J ends, which lost 2 bases and 0 bases, there was a span of 7 bases. Germline V CDR1 and CDR2: MNHEY, SVGAGI. The CDR3 loop reads CASSYATANTGELFF. The CDR3 DNA reads TGTGCCAGCAGTTACGCGACGGCGAACACCGGGGAGCTGTTTTTT.

This clonotype was seen only a few times. The rearrangement uses TRBV6-1 and TRBJ1-4; D may be TRBD1 (5 bases). CDR3 length: 15 amino acids. V gave up 7 bases and J gave up 3 bases, with 15 bases separating them. Germline assignment: CDR1 MNHNS and CDR2 SASEGT. CDR3 nucleotides: TGTGCCAGCATGGGAAGTCGAGGGGCTAATGAAAAACTGTTTTTT. This codes for CASMGSRGANEKLFF.

This clonotype has just a few counts. V usage is TRBV7-2 and J usage is TRBJ2-2; 7 positions agree with TRBD2. Germline V CDR1 and CDR2: SGHTA, FQGNSA. This CDR3 is 13 amino acids long. V lost 4 bases to trimming and J lost 6 bases; unmatched junction nucleotides: 2. DNA of the CDR3: TGTGCCAGCAGCTGGGACTACTCCGGGGAGCTGTTTTTT. This codes for CASSWDYSGELFF.

The chain carries TRBV3-1 and TRBJ2-5, with 10 bases lining up with TRBD1. V shed 4 bases and J 0 bases; nucleotides not matched to a gene: 5. The CDR3 sequence is 16 residues long. Looked up from germline, CDR1 is LGHDT and CDR2 is YNNKEL (reference sequence). The chain's CDR3 is CASSRWTGGYQETQYF. CDR3 nucleotides: TGTGCCAGCAGCCGCTGGACAGGGGGGTACCAAGAGACCCAGTACTTC.

This clonotype was counted a few times. The chain carries TRBV20-1 and TRBJ2-3, with D perhaps given as TRBD1 or TRBD2 (5 bases each). This CDR3 contains 14 residues. Trimming cost V 4 bases and J 2 bases, with 13 bases left between them. Germline V lookup: CDR1 DFQATT, CDR2 SNEGSKA (reference sequence). This chain's CDR3 is CSAIVWGTTDTQYF. DNA of the CDR3: TGCAGTGCTATTGTCTGGGGGACCACAGATACGCAGTATTTT.

The V call is TRBV7-2, the J call TRBJ1-4; D not resolved. Trimming took off 2 bases at V and 5 bases at J, with 12 bases between the two ends. The CDR3 loop spans 15 amino acids. CDR1 SGHTA and CDR2 FQGNSA come from the germline V gene. CDR3 bases: TGTGCCAGCAGCTTAAACGGTGCAGAGAATGAAAAACTGTTTTTT. The encoded protein is CASSLNGAENEKLFF.

This clonotype has a count of ten or more. The gene calls are TRBV7-9 and TRBJ1-2; D remains ambiguous. The germline V gene has CDR1 SEHNR and CDR2 FQNEAQ (reference sequence). The CDR3 spans 12 residues. V gave up 4 bases and J gave up 7 bases, with 10 bases separating them. CDR3 coding DNA: TGTGCCAGCAGCTCCATGGCAATTGGCTACACCTTC. Encoded protein: CASSSMAIGYTF.

This clonotype occurred many times. This rearrangement joins TRBV10-3 to TRBJ2-1; D is perhaps TRBD2 (5 bases). The CDR3 sequence is 11 residues long. Trimming shortened V by 8 bases and J by 9 bases, and 11 bases separated the two germline ends. Germline CDR1 ENHRY, CDR2 SYGVKD. The CDR3 reads CAIGSETEQFF. Here the CDR3 DNA reads TGTGCCATCGGGAGCGAGACTGAGCAGTTCTTC.

This clonotype was found once. This chain joins TRBV29-1 and TRBJ2-4; D is tentatively TRBD1 or TRBD2 (5 bases each). CDR3 length: 14 residues. Trimming took off 4 bases at V and 2 bases at J, with 12 bases between the two ends. Germline V gives CDR1 SQVTM, CDR2 ANQGSEA. The CDR3 loop reads CSVAYQGPKNIQYF. Here the CDR3 DNA reads TGCAGCGTTGCTTACCAGGGACCCAAAAACATTCAGTACTTC.